What follows are 24 T cell receptor beta chains derived from one specimen sequenced in a study of blood T cells in healthy people across ages. Using a J-beta primer mix together with a sample-barcoded 5' primer, a second PCR was run for 7 to 11 cycles. A single record per CDR3 protein comes from TCRdb applying MiXCR to the 5' RACE reads. The table lists some 1 million distinct CDR3 sequences, 35% to 50% of them singletons. Sequenced material: blood. These receptors were obtained from an older woman in good health.

The chain uses TRBV28 and TRBJ1-2; a weak D match, TRBD1 (6 bases). The V and J ends lost 5 bases and 6 bases respectively, with 13 bases between them. This CDR3 contains 13 residues. Germline loops: CDR1 MDHEN, CDR2 SYDVKM. The CDR3 coding sequence is TGTGCCAGCAGTCCCGGGGGGCGGGATGGCTACACCTTC. Translation: CASSPGGRDGYTF.

The chain recombines TRBV10-2 with TRBJ2-7; TRBD1 might be the D (5 bases). Germline V gene data show CDR1 as WSHSY and CDR2 as SAAADI. The CDR3 is made up of 17 amino acids. The ends were cut back, 3 bases at V and 0 bases at J, with 18 bases in the middle. CDR3 sequence reads: CASSDIETGRYSYEQYF. CDR3 DNA sequence: TGCGCCAGCAGTGACATCGAAACAGGTCGCTACTCCTACGAGCAGTACTTC.

The V call is TRBV6-6, the J call TRBJ2-7; D is tentatively TRBD1 or TRBD2 (6 bases each). V was trimmed by 3 bases and J by 2 bases, leaving 14 bases between them. The CDR3 is made up of 15 amino acids. Germline V gene sequence: CDR1 MNHNY, CDR2 SVGAGI (reference sequence). CDR3: CASSYRGELTYEQYF. CDR3 sequence (DNA): TGTGCCAGCAGTTATAGGGGGGAACTCACCTACGAGCAGTACTTC.

The J gene is TRBJ1-4, the V gene TRBV21-1; the table's D gene call, TRBD1, was not cross checked with the DNA. TRBV21-1 is flagged as a pseudogene. This CDR3 comprises 13 residues. CDR3 bases: TGTGCCAGCAGTAACGGACCGGGGGAGAAACTGTTTTTT. It translates to CASSNGPGEKLFF.

CDR3 sequence reads: CSARGTVGYRLFF. The CDR3 nucleotides are TGCAGTGCTAGAGGGACAGTGGGGTACAGACTGTTTTTT. The gene calls are TRBV20-1 and TRBJ1-4, with D tentatively TRBD1 (6 bases). The CDR3 spans 13 residues. CDR1 is DFQATT, CDR2 SNEGSKA, per germline (reference sequence). Trimming shortened V by 1 base and J by 13 bases, and 16 bases separated the two germline ends.

The V and J genes are TRBV13 and TRBJ2-3; D is unresolved. The germline V gene encodes CDR1 PRHDT and CDR2 FYEKMQ (reference sequence). This CDR3 has 13 residues. V lost 5 bases and J 6 bases, leaving 12 bases between the germline ends. The CDR3 DNA follows: TGTGCCAGCAGCCCCCCCCGTCGGGATACGCAGTATTTT. The encoded protein is CASSPPRRDTQYF.

This clonotype showed up just once. The chain has TRBV10-3 and TRBJ2-7; 14 positions agree with TRBD2. Germline trimming cut 6 bases from V and 6 bases from J; bases unmatched to any gene: 7. This CDR3 contains 15 residues. Germline assignment: CDR1 ENHRY and CDR2 SYGVKD. The CDR3 coding sequence is TGTGCCATCAGGTCGACTAGCGGGAGGGACTTCGAGCAGTACTTC. It yields the protein CAIRSTSGRDFEQYF.

This clonotype occurred a few times. V and J are TRBV12-3 or TRBV12-4 and TRBJ2-5; the match to TRBD2 covers 13 bases. The CDR3 has 19 amino acids. V was clipped by 2 bases and J by 2 bases; unmatched bases: 11. CDR3 in amino acids: CASSLQSGLAGVKQETQYF. CDR3 sequence (DNA): TGTGCCAGCAGTTTACAATCCGGACTAGCGGGAGTGAAACAAGAGACCCAGTACTTC.

V and J are TRBV7-3 and TRBJ2-1; D remains unclear. CDR1 is SGHTA, CDR2 FQGTGA, per germline. The germline V and J ends were trimmed by 3 bases and 7 bases, with 13 bases remaining between them. The CDR3 extends over 14 amino acids. This CDR3 reads CASSFREMPNEQFF. The CDR3 nucleotides read TGTGCCAGCAGCTTCCGAGAGATGCCGAATGAGCAGTTCTTC.

The gene calls are TRBV20-1 and TRBJ2-1, with 10 bases fitting TRBD2. V trimming: 0 bases; J trimming: 4 bases; junction bases outside the gene matches: 3. The CDR3 covers 15 residues. CDR1 is DFQATT, CDR2 SNEGSKA, per germline (reference sequence). CDR3 region: CSARDGTSAYNEQFF. For the CDR3, the DNA is TGCAGTGCTAGAGATGGGACTAGCGCATACAATGAGCAGTTCTTC.

V gene TRBV18 combines with J gene TRBJ1-2; unclear D gene. CDR1 and CDR2 (germline): KGHSH, LQKENI. CDR3 length equals 14 residues. With 2 bases removed from V and 5 bases from J, the gap between germline ends came to 12 bases. CDR3 amino acids: CASSPGVSSYGYTF. The CDR3 nucleotides read TGTGCCAGCTCACCAGGGGTTTCCTCGTATGGCTACACCTTC.

This clonotype was counted ten times or more. The gene calls are TRBV6-1 and TRBJ1-2, with a tentative D call TRBD1 (6 bases). The CDR3 spans 15 residues. Per the germline V gene, CDR1 is MNHNS and CDR2 is SASEGT. Trimming shortened V by 0 bases and J by 5 bases, and 13 bases separated the two germline ends. CDR3 nucleotide sequence: TGTGCCAGCAGTGAAGCACCAGGGGAGGTTTATGGCTACACCTTC. It specifies CASSEAPGEVYGYTF.

This clonotype appeared once. CDR3 nucleotide sequence: TGTGCCAGCAGCGACCCCGGGACTAGTACCTACGAGCAGTACTTC. Amino acids: CASSDPGTSTYEQYF. The chain employs TRBV6-6 and TRBJ2-7; 8 bases map to TRBD2. Germline V gene lookup returns CDR1 MNHNY and CDR2 SVGAGI (reference sequence). This CDR3 comprises 15 residues. Trimming took 6 bases from V and 2 from J; bases not matched to a gene: 9.

The chain is built from TRBV20-1 and TRBJ2-5; D perhaps matches TRBD2 (5 bases). CDR1 is DFQATT and CDR2 is SNEGSKA in the germline V gene (reference sequence). The CDR3 length is 12 residues. Trimming removed 8 bases from V and 3 bases from J, with 13 bases in between. Here the CDR3 reads CSPVRREETQYF. CDR3 coding DNA: TGCAGTCCCGTGAGGCGGGAAGAGACCCAGTACTTC.

The chain employs TRBV11-3 and TRBJ2-2; D assignment may be TRBD1 or TRBD2 (5 bases each). Trimming removed 7 bases at V and 6 bases at J, with 15 bases between. The CDR3 sequence is 14 residues long. Germline V gene data show CDR1 as SGHNT and CDR2 as YENEEA. The CDR3 DNA reads TGTGCCAGCACCCGGGACCCCACGGCCGGGGAGCTGTTTTTT. Translating it yields CASTRDPTAGELFF.

This clonotype was counted between two and nine times. The rearrangement links TRBV11-2 to TRBJ2-1, with TRBD2 matching over 8 bases. The CDR3 contains 16 residues. Germline V gene sequence: CDR1 SGHAT, CDR2 FQNNGV. Trimming cost V 0 bases and J 7 bases; bases outside gene matches: 8. In DNA, the CDR3 is TGTGCCAGCAGCTTAGAAAGCGGGAGACCGGGGAATGAGCAGTTCTTC. Translated: CASSLESGRPGNEQFF.

V usage is TRBV2 and J usage is TRBJ2-1, with 14 bases lining up with TRBD2. Germline V gene data show CDR1 as SNHLY and CDR2 as FYNNEI. V was pared by 4 bases and J by 8 bases, with 4 bases of the junction left unmatched. This CDR3 is 15 amino acids long. CDR3 region: CASSAGTSGRHEQFF. The CDR3 DNA reads TGTGCCAGCAGTGCAGGGACTAGCGGGAGACATGAGCAGTTCTTC.

This sequence joins TRBV29-1 and TRBJ2-1; 9 bases align to TRBD1. Germline CDR1 SQVTM, CDR2 ANQGSEA. J was trimmed by 6 bases and V by 4 bases; bases with no gene match: 10. The CDR3 totals 15 residues. The CDR3 DNA reads as TGCAGCGTTGCCCCCCCGACAGGGGGGATCAATGAGCAGTTCTTC. Amino acid sequence: CSVAPPTGGINEQFF.

The chain joins TRBV28 to TRBJ2-5; D gene unclear. The end of the DNA fits TRBJ2-7 better, so the J call may be wrong. The CDR3 sequence is 12 residues long. Germline lookup yields CDR1 MDHEN and CDR2 SYDVKM. CDR3 in amino acids: CASSFNFYEQYF. The CDR3 region has the DNA TGTGCCAGCAGTTTCAATTTCTACGAGCAGTACTTC.

This clonotype was counted once. The V and J genes are TRBV2 and TRBJ2-3, with no clear D. Germline lookup yields CDR1 SNHLY and CDR2 FYNNEI. There are 14 residues in the CDR3. V dropped 7 bases and J dropped 1 base, with 12 bases sitting between them. The CDR3 bases are TGTGCCAGCATAGCAAGGTTACGCACAGATACGCAGTATTTT. Translating gives CASIARLRTDTQYF.

The chain uses TRBV4-1 and TRBJ1-4, with D unresolved. Deletions cut 6 bases from V and 0 bases from J, with 14 bases between. The CDR3 sequence is 16 residues long. The germline V gene encodes CDR1 MGHRA and CDR2 YSYEKL. The CDR3 bases are TGCGCCAGCAGTCTCCGGGGAGGACCAACTAATGAAAAACTGTTTTTT. It specifies CASSLRGGPTNEKLFF.

V gene TRBV7-2 combines with J gene TRBJ1-2; tentative D call: TRBD1 (5 bases). This CDR3 has 14 amino acids. V was clipped by 5 bases and J by 5 bases, with 15 bases between them. Germline CDR1 SGHTA, CDR2 FQGNSA. CDR3 coding DNA: TGTGCCAGCAGCCCTGGGGGGGGGGTATATGGCTACACCTTC. Encoded protein: CASSPGGGVYGYTF.

In this sample, this clonotype turned up a few times. V and J are TRBV3-1 and TRBJ2-7; D may be TRBD1 (7 bases). From germline, CDR1 is LGHDT and CDR2 YNNKEL (reference sequence). V lost 0 bases, J lost 2 bases, and 14 bases lay in between. The CDR3 is 16 residues long. The CDR3 region has the DNA TGTGCCAGCAGCCAAGATCGCGGCAGGGGGGCCTACGAGCAGTACTTC. It yields the protein CASSQDRGRGAYEQYF.

The table lists this clonotype with a few counts. CDR3 sequence (DNA): TGTGCCAGCAGTTCTCCGGGACGCACGCAGTATTTT. Translation gives CASSSPGRTQYF. The rearrangement links TRBV12-3 or TRBV12-4 to TRBJ2-3; D is tentatively TRBD1 or TRBD2 (5 bases each). The CDR3 extends over 12 amino acids. The ends were cut back, 4 bases at V and 9 bases at J, with 11 bases in the middle.